These 18 T cell receptor beta chains came from one sample sequenced in a study of beta chain features in type 1 diabetes. Broader study findings: Shortening of TCRB CDR3s, moderate but significant, appeared in all four CD4+ subsets of Type 1 diabetes patients.

These receptors have no known antigen. Reverse transcribing all isolated RNA meant expressed TCRB transcripts were sequenced. Assay used: immunoSEQ multiplex PCR; TCRdb lists only in-frame clones, some missing. The profile shows approximately 150,000 clones, around 13% of them singletons. The material sequenced was central memory CD4+ T cells from blood. These TCRs come from a man aged 18-30 years with type 1 diabetes.

This clone was counted once. The chain combines TRBV6-6 with TRBJ2-3; unclear D gene. This CDR3 region has 14 residues. CDR1 is MNHNY, CDR2 SVGAGI, per germline (reference sequence). V lost 2 bases and J lost 3, with 9 bases in between. Here the CDR3 reads CASSYGGGTDTQYF. In nucleotides, the CDR3 is TGTGCCAGCAGTTACGGCGGCGGTACAGATACGCAGTATTTT.

The rearrangement joins TRBV7-2 to TRBJ2-1; D gene ambiguous. CDR1 and CDR2 (germline): SGHTA, FQGNSA. Trimming pared 1 base from V and 6 bases from J, leaving 7 bases between. The CDR3 is made up of 13 amino acids. The CDR3 here is CASSLDILNEQFF. The CDR3 DNA is TGTGCCAGCAGCTTAGACATACTCAATGAGCAGTTCTTC.

This clone was detected a few times. The rearrangement uses TRBV7-9 and TRBJ1-5; D perhaps matches TRBD1 (5 bases). Looked up from germline, CDR1 is SEHNR and CDR2 is FQNEAQ (reference sequence). The germline V and J ends were trimmed by 5 bases and 11 bases, with 16 bases remaining between them. The CDR3 is 13 residues long. The CDR3 sequence is CASSEGTSRAQHF. CDR3 nucleotides: TGTGCCAGCAGCGAAGGGACCAGCCGGGCCCAGCATTTT.

The rearrangement joins TRBV30 to TRBJ1-3; 9 nucleotides line up with TRBD1. CDR3 length: 16 amino acids. V dropped 3 bases and J dropped 0; count of bases not matched to a gene: 6. Looked up from germline, CDR1 is GTSNPN and CDR2 is SVGIG (reference sequence). This CDR3 is CAWRGQGFHSGNTIYF. For the CDR3, the DNA is TGTGCCTGGAGGGGACAGGGTTTCCACTCTGGAAACACCATATATTTT.

The CDR3 loop is CASSPEADHPYNEQFF. The CDR3 bases are TGTGCCAGCAGCCCGGAGGCGGATCACCCCTACAATGAGCAGTTCTTC. The J gene is TRBJ2-1, the V gene TRBV11-2, with a weak D call TRBD2 (5 bases). Trimming pared 5 bases from V and 2 bases from J, leaving 16 bases between. The germline gives CDR1 SGHAT, CDR2 FQNNGV. This CDR3 spans 16 amino acids.

V is TRBV7-8 and J is TRBJ1-2; the D gene is possibly TRBD1 (5 bases). The germline V and J ends were trimmed by 0 bases and 4 bases, with 6 bases remaining between them. Germline values: CDR1 SGHVS, CDR2 FQNEAQ. This CDR3 region has 13 residues. This chain's CDR3 is CASSLAGAYGYTF. The CDR3 bases are TGTGCCAGCAGCTTAGCAGGGGCCTATGGCTACACCTTC.

This chain links TRBV7-2 with TRBJ1-1, with unresolved D. V lost 0 bases and J lost 6, with 11 bases in between. This CDR3 region has 14 residues. Germline CDR1 and CDR2: SGHTA and FQGNSA. The CDR3 DNA reads as TGTGCCAGCAGCTTAGCTAGGTCGGCACCTGAAGCTTTCTTT. It encodes CASSLARSAPEAFF.

This clone was detected a few times. The V and J genes are TRBV2 and TRBJ1-5; 7 bases map to TRBD1. Losses at the gene ends were 8 bases for V and 6 bases for J; bases not matched to a gene: 4. The CDR3 runs to 12 residues. Germline V gene sequence: CDR1 SNHLY, CDR2 FYNNEI. CDR3 residues: CASDRVPQPQHF. CDR3 nucleotide sequence: TGTGCCAGCGACAGGGTCCCTCAGCCCCAGCATTTT.

The rearrangement joins TRBV6-6 to TRBJ1-5; D gene ambiguous. In germline, CDR1 is MNHNY, CDR2 SVGAGI (reference sequence). CDR3 length equals 13 residues. Trimming shortened V by 2 bases and J by 4 bases, and 6 bases separated the two germline ends. Here the CDR3 DNA reads TGTGCCAGCAGTTACAAGGGAAATCAGCCCCAGCATTTT. Residues: CASSYKGNQPQHF.

This chain uses TRBV28 with TRBJ2-1, with D maybe TRBD2 (6 bases). CDR1 is MDHEN, CDR2 SYDVKM, per germline. This CDR3 spans 14 amino acids. V was trimmed by 8 bases and J by 5 bases, leaving 16 bases between them. The CDR3 nucleotides are TGTGCCAGCCGTCCCCGGGGGAGTAACAATGAGCAGTTCTTC. The encoded protein is CASRPRGSNNEQFF.

This rearrangement joins TRBV5-1 to TRBJ2-7, with D perhaps matching TRBD1 (5 bases). The CDR3 has 15 amino acids. V lost 0 bases, J lost 2 bases, and 12 bases lay in between. Germline CDR1 reads SGHRS; CDR2 reads YFSETQ. The chain's CDR3 is CASSLDVQGTYEQYF. The CDR3 DNA reads TGCGCCAGCAGCTTGGATGTTCAGGGTACCTACGAGCAGTACTTC.

As concerns this clone: The likely explanation is a read error, given a far larger clone one base away. The J gene is TRBJ2-6, the V gene TRBV4-1; D unresolved. This CDR3 region has 16 residues. The germline V gene has CDR1 MGHRA and CDR2 YSYEKL. V lost 3 bases to trimming and J lost 1 base, with 10 bases between them. The CDR3 nucleotides are TGCGCCAGCAGCCACGGGCAGCGTTCTGGGGCCAACGTCCTGACTTTC. Its translation: CASSHGQRSGANVLTF.

The chain links TRBV6-1 to TRBJ2-5; D gene unclear. Germline CDR1 and CDR2: MNHNS and SASEGT. The CDR3 runs to 12 residues. Trimming pared 6 bases from V and 5 bases from J, leaving 10 bases between. CDR3: CASRGTQETQYF. CDR3 nucleotide sequence: TGTGCCAGCAGGGGCACGCAGGAGACCCAGTACTTC.

This clone turned up a few times. The chain has TRBV6-5 and TRBJ1-2; a possible D gene is TRBD1 (5 bases). CDR3 length: 13 amino acids. V gave up 8 bases and J gave up 5 bases, with 15 bases separating them. Looked up from germline, CDR1 is MNHEY and CDR2 is SVGAGI. CDR3 sequence (DNA): TGTGCCAGCGGGGCAGTCCCGGGGTATGGCTACACCTTC. The encoded protein is CASGAVPGYGYTF.

This clone came up a few times. This sequence joins TRBV6-5 and TRBJ1-1, with D possibly TRBD1 on 5 matching bases. Trimming stripped 10 bases from V and 2 bases from J, with 17 bases between. This CDR3 is built from 14 residues. Germline-derived CDR1 and CDR2 are MNHEY and SVGAGI. The CDR3 is CATSAGGVNTEAFF. CDR3 in DNA: TGTGCCACGTCAGCCGGGGGAGTAAACACTGAAGCTTTCTTT.

The chain carries TRBV5-1 and TRBJ2-3, with D maybe TRBD2 (5 bases). CDR1 and CDR2 from the germline V gene are SGHRS and YFSETQ. CDR3 size: 13 residues. V gave up 7 bases and J gave up 0 bases, with 9 bases separating them. The CDR3 DNA follows: TGCGCCAGCGTCAGCGGAAGCACAGATACGCAGTATTTT. Residues: CASVSGSTDTQYF.

This clone was found many times. The chain links TRBV27 to TRBJ2-1; the match to TRBD2 covers 14 bases. V lost 4 bases to trimming and J lost 4 bases; unmatched junction nucleotides: 3. The germline V gene has CDR1 MNHEY and CDR2 SMNVEV (reference sequence). The CDR3 is made up of 16 amino acids. This CDR3 is CASSSTSGGAYNEQFF. CDR3 nucleotides: TGTGCCAGCAGTTCGACTAGCGGGGGGGCGTACAATGAGCAGTTCTTC.

The gene calls are TRBV5-8 and TRBJ1-1, with a tentative D call TRBD1 (5 bases). V shed 0 bases and J shed 4 bases, with 10 bases lying between them. Germline V gene sequence: CDR1 SGHTS, CDR2 YDEGEE. The CDR3 contains 14 residues. The CDR3 loop reads CASSLGSGTTEAFF. Written as DNA, the CDR3 is TGTGCCAGCAGCTTGGGGTCAGGGACCACTGAAGCTTTCTTT. Filled out from reference TRBV5-8 and TRBJ1-1, the complete variable domain reads EAGVTQSPTHLIKTRGQQATLRCSPISGHTSVYWYQQALGLGLQFLLWYDEGEERNRGNFPPRFSGRQFPNYSSELNVNALELEDSALYLCASSLGSGTTEAFFGQGTRLTVV.